These 21 T cell receptor beta chains came from one sample sequenced in a study of shared clonotypes between healthy human individuals. TCRdb's table, derived via immunoSEQ multiplex PCR, lists solely in-frame clones and lacks some. Counted here are about 2 million clones, roughly 94% occurring once; the ten biggest clones make up about 0.13%. What was sequenced was naive CD4+ T cells sorted from blood. The sample's subset: CD45RA+ positively selected. The source of these receptors is a man younger than 30 in good health.

This rearrangement joins TRBV27 to TRBJ2-3; D may correspond to TRBD1 or TRBD2 (5 bases each). Per germline, CDR1 MNHEY and CDR2 SMNVEV (reference sequence). The V gene lost 4 bases and the J gene lost 3 bases, with 14 bases spanning the gap. This CDR3 region has 15 residues. CDR3 sequence: CASSSQGVGTDTQYF. In DNA form, the CDR3 reads TGTGCCAGCAGTTCTCAGGGAGTTGGAACAGATACGCAGTATTTT.

The chain's CDR3 is CASGNRDRTSYGYTF. The DNA of the CDR3 is TGCGCCAGCGGCAACCGGGACAGAACTTCCTATGGCTACACCTTC. The rearrangement uses TRBV10-2 and TRBJ1-2; 7 bases fit TRBD1. V trimming: 8 bases; J trimming: 4 bases; junction bases outside the gene matches: 13. CDR3 length equals 15 residues. Germline assignment: CDR1 WSHSY and CDR2 SAAADI.

V gene TRBV10-3 combines with J gene TRBJ2-7; no firm D call. Trimming took off 2 bases at V and 3 bases at J, with 11 bases between the two ends. The length of the CDR3 is 14 residues. In germline, CDR1 is ENHRY, CDR2 SYGVKD. The CDR3 spells CAISEATAYYEQYF. The CDR3 bases are TGTGCCATCAGTGAGGCCACTGCTTACTACGAGCAGTACTTC.

This clone was counted between two and nine times. The chain recombines TRBV30 with TRBJ2-3, with D possibly matching TRBD1 (5 bases). The germline V gene has CDR1 GTSNPN and CDR2 SVGIG (reference sequence). The CDR3 has 16 amino acids. V lost 0 bases and J 1 base, leaving 14 bases between the germline ends. The DNA of the CDR3 is TGTGCCTGGAGTGTAACCTTAGCCAGGGGCACAGATACGCAGTATTTT. Translated: CAWSVTLARGTDTQYF.

The V and J genes are TRBV7-6 and TRBJ1-1, with 8 bases aligning to TRBD1. J lost 4 bases, V lost 5 bases, and 9 bases had no gene match. There are 15 residues in the CDR3. In germline, CDR1 is SGHVS, CDR2 FNYEAQ. CDR3 bases: TGTGCCAGCAGCCTGCAGACAGGGGTCAGCACTGAAGCTTTCTTT. Its translation is CASSLQTGVSTEAFF.

This chain joins TRBV5-4 and TRBJ2-1; the match to TRBD2 covers 9 bases. Germline CDR1 is SGHNT and CDR2 is YYREEE (reference sequence). V was pared by 4 bases and J by 0 bases, with 8 bases of the junction left unmatched. This CDR3 has 17 residues. CDR3 DNA sequence: TGTGCCAGCAGCCGTAGCGGGAGAGGCGCCTCCTACAATGAGCAGTTCTTC. Protein product: CASSRSGRGASYNEQFF.

V is TRBV7-8 and J is TRBJ2-7; D is undetermined. Trimming took off 5 bases at V and 6 bases at J, with 8 bases between the two ends. The CDR3 loop spans 11 amino acids. Germline-derived CDR1 and CDR2 are SGHVS and FQNEAQ. This chain's CDR3 is CASSPTTEQYF. For the CDR3, the DNA is TGTGCCAGCAGCCCAACCACCGAGCAGTACTTC.

The V call is TRBV19, the J call TRBJ2-1; D tentatively reads TRBD1 or TRBD2 (5 bases each). Germline CDR1 and CDR2: LNHDA and SQIVND (reference sequence). Trimming removed 3 bases at V and 10 bases at J, with 13 bases between. The CDR3 contains 13 residues. CDR3 sequence reads: CASSIVGWGEQFF. CDR3 sequence (DNA): TGTGCCAGTAGTATCGTCGGGTGGGGGGAGCAGTTCTTC. Full variable domain (outside the CDR3, taken from reference TRBV19 and TRBJ2-1): DGGITQSPKYLFRKEGQNVTLSCEQNLNHDAMYWYRQDPGQGLRLIYYSQIVNDFQKGDIAEGYSVSREKKESFPLTVTSAQKNPTAFYLCASSIVGWGEQFFGPGTRLTVL.

J is TRBJ1-5 and V is TRBV10-2; tentatively, D is TRBD1 (5 bases). The CDR3 totals 13 residues. Looked up from germline, CDR1 is WSHSY and CDR2 is SAAADI. V gave up 0 bases and J gave up 6 bases, with 6 bases separating them. The chain's CDR3 is CASSESGVQPQHF. The CDR3 nucleotides are TGCGCCAGCAGTGAGTCGGGGGTTCAGCCCCAGCATTTT.

The rearrangement links TRBV6-5 to TRBJ2-1; D unresolved. Trimming left V 10 bases short and J 5 bases short, with 18 bases between. CDR1 MNHEY and CDR2 SVGAGI come from the germline V gene. The CDR3 runs 14 residues. The CDR3 reads CATVRKRRDNEQFF. The CDR3 nucleotides read TGTGCCACCGTAAGGAAACGACGTGACAATGAGCAGTTCTTC.

The chain is built from TRBV7-2 and TRBJ1-1; D remains unclear. With 5 bases removed from V and 2 bases from J, the gap between germline ends came to 12 bases. This CDR3 has 14 residues. CDR1 is SGHTA and CDR2 is FQGNSA in the germline V gene. The CDR3 here is CASSLKSTNTEAFF. CDR3 DNA: TGTGCCAGCAGCCTTAAATCTACTAACACTGAAGCTTTCTTT.

This chain joins TRBV25-1 and TRBJ2-5; maybe TRBD2 (5 bases). Trimming took 4 bases from V and 4 from J, leaving 16 bases between them. The germline V gene has CDR1 MGHDK and CDR2 SYGVNS. The CDR3 totals 15 residues. CDR3 DNA sequence: TGTGCCAGCAGTGCTGAGGGCCGCTGGGGAGAGACCCAGTACTTC. Encoded protein: CASSAEGRWGETQYF.

The J gene is TRBJ2-5, the V gene TRBV5-6; tentative D call: TRBD2 (5 bases). V was clipped by 1 base and J by 5 bases, with 9 bases between them. The CDR3 is made up of 13 amino acids. CDR1 is SGHDT and CDR2 is YYEEEE in the germline V gene. CDR3 amino acids: CASSLTGGETQYF. The CDR3 coding sequence is TGTGCCAGCAGCTTGACGGGCGGGGAGACCCAGTACTTC.

The rearrangement links TRBV9 to TRBJ2-1; 11 nucleotides match TRBD2. Germline assignment: CDR1 SGDLS and CDR2 YYNGEE. J was trimmed by 6 bases and V by 0 bases; bases with no gene match: 11. The CDR3 runs 18 residues. This CDR3 reads CASSVALTSGEVGNEQFF. For the CDR3, the DNA is TGTGCCAGCAGCGTAGCTCTGACTAGCGGGGAAGTCGGCAATGAGCAGTTCTTC.

Comments on this clone: This may stem from a read error, because a much larger clone lies one nucleotide away. Other DNA sequences of this sample code for an identical CDR3. The V and J genes are TRBV20-1 and TRBJ2-4, with 8 bases aligning to TRBD1. Germline CDR1 DFQATT, CDR2 SNEGSKA (reference sequence). The CDR3 consists of 11 residues. The CDR3 nucleotides read TGCAGCGCCTGGACAGGGCCCATTCAGTACTTC. Residues: CSAWTGPIQYF.

The rearrangement links TRBV28 to TRBJ2-1; tentatively, D is TRBD1 (5 bases). CDR3 length equals 20 residues. Per the germline V gene, CDR1 is MDHEN and CDR2 is SYDVKM. V lost 1 base and J lost 4, with 26 bases in between. The CDR3 region is CASSLYFSAIGQPIYNEQFF. Here the CDR3 DNA reads TGTGCCAGCAGTTTATATTTTTCCGCGATCGGACAACCTATTTACAATGAGCAGTTCTTC. The variable domain in full, with the rest retrieved from reference TRBV28 and TRBJ2-1, is DVKVTQSSRYLVKRTGEKVFLECVQDMDHENMFWYRQDPGLGLRLIYFSYDVKMKEKGDIPEGYSVSREKKERFSLILESASTNQTSMYLCASSLYFSAIGQPIYNEQFFGPGTRLTVL.

This chain links TRBV4-1 with TRBJ2-3; perhaps TRBD2 as D (5 bases). Germline-derived CDR1 and CDR2 are MGHRA and YSYEKL. V lost 4 bases and J lost 5, with 10 bases in between. The CDR3 covers 13 residues. CDR3 sequence (DNA): TGCGCCAGCAGCCTATCGGGGTTAGATACGCAGTATTTT. This gives the protein CASSLSGLDTQYF.

J is TRBJ2-7 and V is TRBV19; 15 bases line up with TRBD2. Germline-derived CDR1 and CDR2 are LNHDA and SQIVND (reference sequence). Unmatched junction bases numbered 3, after V lost 4 bases and J lost 2 bases. The CDR3 totals 16 residues. This CDR3 reads CASSRGLAGGPYEQYF. CDR3 coding DNA: TGTGCCAGTAGTAGGGGACTAGCGGGGGGCCCCTACGAGCAGTACTTC.

The chain couples TRBV5-1 to TRBJ1-6, with D possibly matching TRBD1 (6 bases). V lost 4 bases to trimming and J lost 8 bases, with 16 bases between them. Germline CDR1 is SGHRS and CDR2 is YFSETQ. CDR3 length: 15 residues. The CDR3: CASSQSTGSYSPLHF. As DNA, the CDR3 is TGCGCCAGCAGCCAATCTACAGGGAGTTATTCACCCCTCCACTTT.

The rearrangement joins TRBV18 to TRBJ2-4, with D perhaps being TRBD1 or TRBD2 (5 bases each). V was shortened by 3 bases and J by 3 bases, with 12 bases between the two germline ends. The CDR3 consists of 15 residues. Looked up from germline, CDR1 is KGHSH and CDR2 is LQKENI. The CDR3 loop is CASSPRDGYKNIQYF. The CDR3 DNA sequence: TGTGCCAGCTCACCTAGGGACGGTTACAAAAACATTCAGTACTTC. The full variable domain, with the rest looked up from reference TRBV18 and TRBJ2-4, is NAGVMQNPRHLVRRRGQEARLRCSPMKGHSHVYWYRQLPEEGLKFMVYLQKENIIDESGMPKERFSAEFPKEGPSILRIQQVVRGDSAAYFCASSPRDGYKNIQYFGAGTRLSVL.

This chain uses TRBV10-3 with TRBJ2-7; D ambiguous. CDR1 and CDR2 from the germline V gene are ENHRY and SYGVKD. CDR3 size: 14 residues. The V end lost 0 bases, the J end lost 2 bases, and 8 bases lay between the germline ends. The CDR3 region has the DNA TGTGCCATCAGTGAGTCGAAGGCTACCTACGAGCAGTACTTC. Amino acid sequence: CAISESKATYEQYF.